These T cell receptor beta chains were read from a single sample in a study of control samples from healthy donors and cancer patients. Data came from immunoSEQ multiplex PCR; TCRdb stores just in-frame clones and leaves some out. This table has 170,000 or so clones, approximately 94% appearing once. Input material: blood. Source of these receptors: a woman in her late teens or twenties in good health. CDR3s include the opening cysteine and the closing phenylalanine or tryptophan. Fields, in order: clone size, D gene, V gene, J gene, CDR3 protein, CDR3 DNA. D genes are given only for firm matches. Size is stated for part of the rows, as once, few or many counts, or as a class when the clone is expanded.

abundance: NA; d_gene: NA; v_gene: TRBV28; j_gene: TRBJ2-1; CDR3aa: CASSYIHRGTYNEQFF; CDR3nt: TGTGCCAGCAGCTACATTCACAGAGGGACCTACAATGAGCAGTTCTTC
abundance: NA; d_gene: TRBD1; v_gene: TRBV9; j_gene: TRBJ2-2; CDR3aa: CASSAWTGGALELFF; CDR3nt: TGTGCCAGCAGCGCCTGGACAGGGGGCGCTTTGGAGCTGTTTTTT
abundance: NA; d_gene: NA; v_gene: TRBV12-3/TRBV12-4; j_gene: TRBJ1-1; CDR3aa: CASSFGGTEAFF; CDR3nt: TGTGCCAGCAGTTTTGGTGGCACTGAAGCTTTCTTT
abundance: NA; d_gene: NA; v_gene: TRBV3-1/TRBV3-2; j_gene: TRBJ2-5; CDR3aa: CASSQEVPGRETQYF; CDR3nt: TGTGCCAGCAGCCAAGAGGTTCCTGGGAGGGAGACCCAGTACTTC
abundance: once; d_gene: NA; v_gene: TRBV5-5; j_gene: TRBJ1-1; CDR3aa: CASSPGLSNTEAFF; CDR3nt: TGTGCCAGCAGCCCGGGACTCTCCAACACTGAAGCTTTCTTT
abundance: NA; d_gene: NA; v_gene: TRBV15; j_gene: TRBJ1-5; CDR3aa: CATSYTGSGNQPQHF; CDR3nt: TGTGCCACCAGCTATACAGGGAGCGGGAATCAGCCCCAGCATTTT
abundance: few; d_gene: TRBD1; v_gene: TRBV7-7; j_gene: TRBJ2-1; CDR3aa: CASSSAPGQAAYNEQFF; CDR3nt: TGTGCTAGCAGCTCGGCCCCTGGACAGGCGGCCTACAATGAGCAGTTCTTC
abundance: NA; d_gene: NA; v_gene: TRBV7-2; j_gene: TRBJ1-1; CDR3aa: CASRGDKLNTEAFF; CDR3nt: TGTGCCAGCAGGGGGGACAAGCTGAACACTGAAGCTTTCTTT
abundance: NA; d_gene: NA; v_gene: TRBV5-5; j_gene: TRBJ1-5; CDR3aa: CASSLEGGSNQPQHF; CDR3nt: TGTGCCAGCAGCTTGGAGGGGGGGAGCAATCAGCCCCAGCATTTT
abundance: NA; d_gene: NA; v_gene: TRBV6-2/TRBV6-3; j_gene: TRBJ1-4; CDR3aa: CASSYSRDNNEKLFF; CDR3nt: TGTGCCAGCAGTTACTCGAGAGATAATAATGAAAAACTGTTTTTT
abundance: NA; d_gene: TRBD1; v_gene: TRBV7-9; j_gene: TRBJ1-2; CDR3aa: CASSSTDRAYGYTF; CDR3nt: TGTGCCAGCAGCTCCACAGACAGGGCCTATGGCTACACCTTC
abundance: NA; d_gene: NA; v_gene: TRBV7-2; j_gene: TRBJ2-7; CDR3aa: CASSLGPLYEQYF; CDR3nt: TGTGCCAGCAGCCTAGGGCCACTCTACGAGCAGTACTTC
abundance: NA; d_gene: NA; v_gene: TRBV19; j_gene: TRBJ2-6; CDR3aa: CASSMDPGANVLTF; CDR3nt: TGTGCCAGTAGTATGGACCCTGGGGCCAACGTCCTGACTTTC
abundance: NA; d_gene: NA; v_gene: TRBV5-6; j_gene: TRBJ1-2; CDR3aa: CASNSDASYGYTF; CDR3nt: TGTGCCAGCAACTCGGACGCCAGCTATGGCTACACCTTC
abundance: NA; d_gene: NA; v_gene: TRBV19; j_gene: TRBJ1-5; CDR3aa: CASSNQARWNQPQHF; CDR3nt: TGTGCCAGTAGTAACCAGGCCCGATGGAATCAGCCCCAGCATTTT
abundance: NA; d_gene: NA; v_gene: TRBV2; j_gene: TRBJ1-3; CDR3aa: CASSEAVGDAGNTIYF; CDR3nt: TGTGCCAGCAGTGAAGCGGTAGGGGACGCTGGAAACACCATATATTTT
abundance: NA; d_gene: TRBD1; v_gene: TRBV9; j_gene: TRBJ2-5; CDR3aa: CASSVVADRGETQYF; CDR3nt: TGTGCCAGCAGCGTAGTCGCGGACAGGGGGGAGACCCAGTACTTC
abundance: NA; d_gene: TRBD1; v_gene: TRBV4-3; j_gene: TRBJ2-3; CDR3aa: CASSQDTGEVGDTQYF; CDR3nt: TGCGCCAGCAGCCAAGATACAGGGGAAGTGGGAGATACGCAGTATTTT
abundance: NA; d_gene: NA; v_gene: TRBV6-2/TRBV6-3; j_gene: TRBJ2-2; CDR3aa: CASSQDAGPGELFF; CDR3nt: TGTGCCAGCAGTCAAGACGCAGGGCCCGGGGAGCTGTTTTTT
abundance: NA; d_gene: TRBD1; v_gene: TRBV10-1; j_gene: TRBJ2-1; CDR3aa: CASSKTGGALNEQFF; CDR3nt: TGCGCCAGCAGTAAGACAGGGGGCGCTTTGAATGAGCAGTTCTTC
abundance: NA; d_gene: NA; v_gene: TRBV6-2/TRBV6-3; j_gene: TRBJ1-4; CDR3aa: CASSLGGAAGEKLFF; CDR3nt: TGTGCCAGCAGCCTCGGGGGGGCAGCGGGGGAAAAACTGTTTTTT
abundance: NA; d_gene: TRBD2; v_gene: TRBV9; j_gene: TRBJ2-2; CDR3aa: CASKPGGTGELFF; CDR3nt: TGTGCCAGCAAGCCGGGGGGCACCGGGGAGCTGTTTTTT
abundance: NA; d_gene: NA; v_gene: TRBV6-2/TRBV6-3; j_gene: TRBJ1-5; CDR3aa: CASSYQEQPQHF; CDR3nt: TGTGCCAGCAGTTACCAGGAACAGCCCCAGCATTTT
abundance: NA; d_gene: TRBD1; v_gene: TRBV4-1; j_gene: TRBJ2-7; CDR3aa: CASSRGTGTYEQYF; CDR3nt: TGCGCCAGCAGCAGAGGGACAGGGACCTACGAGCAGTACTTC
abundance: NA; d_gene: NA; v_gene: TRBV6-2/TRBV6-3; j_gene: TRBJ2-7; CDR3aa: CASSSLSEQYF; CDR3nt: TGTGCCAGCAGTTCCCTCTCCGAGCAGTACTTC